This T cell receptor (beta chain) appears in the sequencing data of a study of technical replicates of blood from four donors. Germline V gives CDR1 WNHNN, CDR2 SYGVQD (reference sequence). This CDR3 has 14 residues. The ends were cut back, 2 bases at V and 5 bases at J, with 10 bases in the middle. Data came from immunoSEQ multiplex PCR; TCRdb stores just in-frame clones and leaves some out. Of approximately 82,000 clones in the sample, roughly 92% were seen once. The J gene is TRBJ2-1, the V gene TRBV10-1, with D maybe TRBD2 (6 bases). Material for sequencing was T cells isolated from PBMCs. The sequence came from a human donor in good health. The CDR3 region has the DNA TGCGCCAGCAGTGAGCGGCGGGAAGACAATGAGCAGTTCTTC. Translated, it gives CASSERREDNEQFF.